Listed below are T cell receptor beta chains from one sample, sequenced in a study of blood T cell repertoires in COVID-19. Sequencing was performed with immunoSEQ multiplex PCR; in TCRdb, only in-frame clones are kept and a portion is missing. The repertoire holds 40,000 to 55,000 clones, with approximately 91% as singletons. The sample consisted of peripheral blood. The receptors derive from a human donor in a cohort sampled during active COVID-19. Both conserved end residues are part of each CDR3. The D gene is left open where the match is weak. The size of a clone is reported for some rows only, either as once, few or many, or as a class for expanded clones.

J | D | size | V | CDR3 | DNA
TRBJ2-1 | TRBD1 | . | TRBV13 | CASSLTTGVWYNEQFF | TGTGCCAGCAGCTTGACGACAGGGGTATGGTACAATGAGCAGTTCTTC
TRBJ2-7 | TRBD1 | . | TRBV10-2 | CASRADRGTEQYF | TGCGCCAGCAGGGCGGACAGGGGGACCGAGCAGTACTTC
TRBJ2-7 | . | once | TRBV7-2 | CASSLAPTQGQYF | TGTGCCAGCAGCTTAGCGCCCACACAGGGGCAGTACTTC
TRBJ1-1 | . | . | TRBV30 | CAWSVLAGASNTEAFF | TGTGCCTGGAGTGTTTTAGCAGGGGCCTCGAACACTGAAGCTTTCTTT
TRBJ2-7 | TRBD2 | . | TRBV7-9 | CASSPRGALYEQYF | TGTGCCAGCAGCCCGCGGGGGGCCCTCTACGAGCAGTACTTC
TRBJ2-3 | TRBD2 | . | TRBV3-1/TRBV3-2 | CASSRRGGGTDTQYF | TGTGCCAGCAGCCGGCGGGGGGGCGGCACAGATACGCAGTATTTT
TRBJ1-2 | . | few | TRBV7-9 | CASYAGPYGYTF | TGTGCCAGCTACGCAGGGCCGTACGGCTACACCTTC
TRBJ1-1 | . | . | TRBV11-1 | CASSPNGGGNTEAFF | TGTGCCAGCAGCCCCAATGGTGGAGGAAACACTGAAGCTTTCTTT
TRBJ1-5 | TRBD1 | . | TRBV19 | CASSSRTGAGGGAQHF | TGTGCCAGTAGTTCACGGACAGGGGCCGGCGGGGGTGCCCAGCATTTT
TRBJ2-7 | TRBD1 | . | TRBV5-1 | CASSVQGASYEQYF | TGCGCCAGCAGCGTACAGGGGGCAAGCTACGAGCAGTACTTC
TRBJ1-5 | TRBD1 | . | TRBV7-2 | CASSLDRANQPQHF | TGTGCCAGCAGCTTGGACAGGGCTAATCAGCCCCAGCATTTT
TRBJ1-2 | . | . | TRBV6-5 | CASSHGVDYGYTF | TGTGCCAGCAGCCACGGGGTGGATTACGGCTACACCTTC
TRBJ1-2 | TRBD1 | . | TRBV19 | CASSIVRTGGNYGYTF | TGTGCCAGTAGTATAGTTCGGACAGGGGGAAACTATGGCTACACCTTC
TRBJ1-1 | . | . | TRBV6-5 | CASSKQVYGTEAFF | TGTGCCAGCAGTAAACAGGTATATGGCACTGAAGCTTTCTTT
TRBJ1-2 | . | . | TRBV10-3 | CAIIGSGNYGYTF | TGTGCCATCATTGGTTCGGGGAACTATGGCTACACCTTC
TRBJ2-3 | . | . | TRBV6-2/TRBV6-3 | CASSLFGGRTDTQYF | TGTGCCAGCAGCCTCTTCGGGGGGCGGACAGATACGCAGTATTTT
TRBJ1-4 | TRBD1 | . | TRBV29-1 | CSVSGTGEEKLFF | TGCAGCGTTTCCGGGACAGGGGAAGAAAAACTGTTTTTT
TRBJ1-2 | . | . | TRBV5-4 | CASSLAGPVGDYGYTF | TGTGCCAGCAGCTTGGCAGGGCCGGTTGGTGACTATGGCTACACCTTC
TRBJ2-3 | TRBD1 | . | TRBV5-4 | CASSLQGAGDTQYF | TGTGCCAGCAGCTTGCAGGGGGCAGGGGATACGCAGTATTTT
TRBJ2-1 | TRBD1 | once | TRBV27 | CASSYGTGGYNEQFF | TGTGCCAGCAGTTACGGGACAGGGGGTTACAATGAGCAGTTCTTC
TRBJ1-5 | . | . | TRBV5-1 | CASSLEAGLGQPQHF | TGCGCCAGCAGCTTGGAGGCAGGGTTAGGTCAGCCCCAGCATTTT
TRBJ1-1 | . | . | TRBV5-6 | CASNEALNTEAFF | TGTGCCAGCAATGAGGCTTTGAACACTGAAGCTTTCTTT
TRBJ2-3 | . | once | TRBV5-6 | CASSSRADTQYF | TGTGCCAGCAGCTCCCGCGCAGATACGCAGTATTTT
TRBJ1-1 | . | . | TRBV5-1 | CASSLTGSNTEAFF | TGCGCCAGCAGCTTGACAGGCTCGAACACTGAAGCTTTCTTT
TRBJ2-2 | TRBD1 | . | TRBV7-8 | CASSLGTGGGTGELFF | TGTGCCAGCAGCTTAGGAACAGGGGGCGGGACCGGGGAGCTGTTTTTT
TRBJ2-3 | TRBD1 | few | TRBV7-9 | CASSLQGSTDTQYF | TGTGCCAGCAGTTTACAGGGGAGCACAGATACGCAGTATTTT
TRBJ1-4 | . | once | TRBV7-9 | CASRRAEGDEKLFF | TGTGCCAGCCGCCGTGCAGAGGGGGATGAAAAACTGTTTTTT
TRBJ2-3 | TRBD1 | medium-sized | TRBV7-9 | CASSFQGASDTQYF | TGTGCCAGCAGCTTCCAGGGGGCATCCGATACGCAGTATTTT
TRBJ1-1 | . | . | TRBV7-8 | CASKKGVNTEAFF | TGTGCCAGCAAAAAAGGAGTAAACACTGAAGCTTTCTTT
TRBJ2-1 | TRBD2 | . | TRBV19 | CASNEGSGGYNEQFF | TGTGCCAGTAACGAAGGGAGCGGGGGGTACAATGAGCAGTTCTTC
TRBJ1-5 | . | . | TRBV18 | CASSPESGRQPQHF | TGTGCCAGCTCACCTGAATCTGGGAGACAGCCCCAGCATTTT
TRBJ2-1 | TRBD1 | . | TRBV19 | CASSIHRRGPYNEQFF | TGTGCCAGTAGTATACATCGCAGGGGGCCCTACAATGAGCAGTTCTTC
TRBJ2-3 | TRBD2 | . | TRBV7-2 | CASSHPTSATTDTQYF | TGTGCCAGCAGCCACCCCACTAGCGCTACCACAGATACGCAGTATTTT
TRBJ2-1 | TRBD1 | . | TRBV7-9 | CASSLTGVSNEQFF | TGTGCCAGCAGTTTGACAGGGGTTAGCAATGAGCAGTTCTTC
TRBJ1-2 | . | . | TRBV6-6 | CASSYSSGPLDGYTF | TGTGCCAGCAGTTACTCGAGCGGGCCGTTGGATGGCTACACCTTC
TRBJ1-6 | TRBD1 | . | TRBV19 | CASSTGTGPNSPLHF | TGTGCCAGTAGCACCGGGACAGGGCCCAATTCACCCCTCCACTTT
TRBJ2-1 | TRBD2 | . | TRBV4-1 | CASASFGAGPSSYNEQFF | TGCGCCAGCGCCAGTTTTGGAGCGGGGCCGAGCTCCTACAATGAGCAGTTCTTC
TRBJ1-4 | . | . | TRBV6-5 | CASMERPTMSEKLFF | TGTGCCAGCATGGAACGACCGACTATGAGTGAAAAACTGTTTTTT
TRBJ2-3 | . | . | TRBV24-1 | CATSESRKGADTQYF | TGTGCCACCAGTGAGTCTCGTAAAGGGGCAGATACGCAGTATTTT
TRBJ2-1 | TRBD1 | . | TRBV7-7 | CASSLGDSSYNEQFF | TGTGCCAGCAGCTTAGGGGACAGCTCCTACAATGAGCAGTTCTTC
TRBJ2-1 | . | . | TRBV7-2 | CASSLAMSGYNEQFF | TGTGCCAGCAGCTTAGCGATGTCGGGGTACAATGAGCAGTTCTTC
TRBJ1-2 | . | . | TRBV19 | CASTFDGNYGYTF | TGTGCCAGTACCTTCGACGGGAACTATGGCTACACCTTC
TRBJ1-2 | . | . | TRBV18 | CASSPDIPGRGYTF | TGTGCCAGCTCACCAGATATACCCGGGAGGGGCTACACCTTC
TRBJ1-6 | TRBD1 | . | TRBV9 | CASSAGGTGEGNSPLHF | TGTGCCAGCAGCGCAGGAGGGACAGGGGAGGGAAATTCACCCCTCCACTTT
TRBJ2-5 | . | . | TRBV5-4 | CASSGPGELRETQYF | TGTGCCAGCAGCGGACCGGGGGAATTGAGAGAGACCCAGTACTTC
TRBJ1-1 | . | . | TRBV19 | CASSTSSRTAGTEAFF | TGTGCCAGTAGTACAAGCAGTAGGACGGCGGGGACTGAAGCTTTCTTT
TRBJ1-6 | . | . | TRBV6-5 | CASSRSNSPLHF | TGTGCCAGCAGTCGGAGTAATTCACCCCTCCACTTT
TRBJ2-3 | TRBD2 | . | TRBV4-3 | CASSQDSGSASGGSDTQYF | TGCGCCAGCAGCCAAGACTCCGGGTCGGCTAGCGGGGGGTCAGATACGCAGTATTTT
TRBJ1-2 | . | large | TRBV6-2/TRBV6-3 | CASSYSTGNGYTF | TGTGCCAGCAGTTACTCGACAGGAAATGGCTACACCTTC
TRBJ2-7 | . | . | TRBV12-5 | CASGLVFDPKEQYF | TGTGCTAGTGGTTTGGTTTTCGATCCTAAGGAGCAGTACTTC
TRBJ1-1 | . | . | TRBV4-1 | CASSQERSGATEAFF | TGCGCCAGCAGCCAAGAACGGTCTGGGGCCACTGAAGCTTTCTTT
TRBJ2-1 | . | once | TRBV10-2 | CASEGHPSYNEQFF | TGCGCCAGCGAGGGACACCCCTCCTACAATGAGCAGTTCTTC
TRBJ2-3 | . | . | TRBV7-2 | CASSLEEGTDTQYF | TGTGCCAGCAGCTTAGAGGAGGGCACAGATACGCAGTATTTT
TRBJ2-3 | TRBD2 | few | TRBV4-2 | CASSRSGGASDTQYF | TGTGCCAGCAGCCGAAGCGGGGGGGCTAGCGATACGCAGTATTTT
TRBJ1-5 | . | . | TRBV2 | CASSPSGGDGNQPQHF | TGTGCCAGCAGCCCTAGTGGAGGGGACGGCAATCAGCCCCAGCATTTT
TRBJ2-2 | TRBD1 | . | TRBV4-2 | CASSQGGGSWTGELFF | TGTGCCAGCAGCCAAGGAGGGGGCTCTTGGACCGGGGAGCTGTTTTTT
TRBJ2-1 | . | . | TRBV6-2/TRBV6-3 | CASSYPSLASYSYNEQFF | TGTGCCAGCAGTTACCCTTCGCTAGCGTCGTATTCCTACAATGAGCAGTTCTTC